This TCR beta chain comes out of a study of cytomegalovirus exposure and HLA in healthy donors. This clone was seen a handful of times. What it recognizes is unknown. Study-wide results and limits: V- and J-gene trimming of TCR beta was linked (in a later analysis) to a missense DCLRE1C variant.

Donors consisted of healthy bone marrow donors. The V end lost 2 bases, the J end lost 1 base, and 15 bases lay between the germline ends. Per the germline V gene, CDR1 is SGHVS and CDR2 is FQNEAQ. The CDR3 extends over 16 amino acids. The PCR was carried out with 60 Vbeta primers and 13 Jbeta primers. In the authors' methods: A later analysis counted roughly 74 million unique TCR beta chains, some 11 million shared. Only in-frame clones appear in the TCRdb table, and some are missing; sequencing was by immunoSEQ multiplex PCR. V and J calls and clone size are given by that table; D and trimming were obtained from the DNA. The table lists some 120,000 clones, roughly 15% of them singletons.

The gene calls are TRBV7-8 and TRBJ2-7; D is uncertain. This receptor was obtained from a female donor in good health and CMV-seropositive. The specimen was PBMCs. This CDR3 reads CASSLPQAHPSYEQYF. Here the CDR3 DNA reads TGTGCCAGCAGCTTACCTCAAGCCCACCCTTCCTACGAGCAGTACTTC. The full variable domain, with the rest looked up from reference TRBV7-8 and TRBJ2-7, is GAGVSQSPRYKVAKRGQDVALRCDPISGHVSLFWYQQALGQGPEFLTYFQNEAQLDKSGLPSDRFFAERPEGSVSTLKIQRTQQEDSAVYLCASSLPQAHPSYEQYFGPGTRLTVT.